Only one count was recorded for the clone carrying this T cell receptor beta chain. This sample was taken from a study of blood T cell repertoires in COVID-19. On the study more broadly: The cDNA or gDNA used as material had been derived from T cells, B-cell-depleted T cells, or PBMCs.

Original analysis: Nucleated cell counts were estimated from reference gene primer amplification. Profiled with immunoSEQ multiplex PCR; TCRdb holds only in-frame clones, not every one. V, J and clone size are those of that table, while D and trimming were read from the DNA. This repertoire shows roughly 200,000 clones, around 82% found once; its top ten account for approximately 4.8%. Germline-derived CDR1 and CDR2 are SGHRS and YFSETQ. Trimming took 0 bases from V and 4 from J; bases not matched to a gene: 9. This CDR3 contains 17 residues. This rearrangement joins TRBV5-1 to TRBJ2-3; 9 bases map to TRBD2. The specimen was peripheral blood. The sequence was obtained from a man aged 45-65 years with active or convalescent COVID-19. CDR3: CASSLAKRGARADTQYF. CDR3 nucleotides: TGCGCCAGCAGCTTGGCAAAGCGGGGGGCCAGGGCAGATACGCAGTATTTT.